Sequencing of this T cell receptor beta chain was carried out in a study of blood T cells in healthy people across ages. Germline V gene sequence: CDR1 SGHTA, CDR2 FQGNSA. V was pared by 7 bases and J by 5 bases, with 18 bases between. The length of the CDR3 is 14 residues. This clonotype was observed once. The sample providers were healthy Caucasian people from Russia, aged roughly 6 to 100. Primed by a sample-barcoded 5' primer and a J-beta primer mix, a second PCR proceeded for about 7 to 11 cycles. TCRdb re-called the 5' RACE reads through MiXCR, storing one row per CDR3 protein. The repertoire has about 1.5 million distinct CDR3 sequences, 35% to 45% of them found once; the top ten carry 4%.

Sequencing input: blood. This chain joins TRBV7-2 and TRBJ2-7; D gene uncertain. This receptor was identified in a woman younger than 30 in good health. The CDR3 bases are TGTGCCAGCAAGAGGAGTGGACCATCGGACGAGCAGTACTTC. Translation: CASKRSGPSDEQYF.